This T cell receptor beta chain originates from a study of tissue T cells after allogeneic stem cell transplantation. Clones were read by immunoSEQ multiplex PCR, and TCRdb kept only the in-frame ones, dropping some. The sample records about 5,800 clones, roughly 49% being singletons. The CDR3 length is 14 residues. V was shortened by 7 bases and J by 1 base, with 10 bases between the two germline ends. Germline V gene sequence: CDR1 KGHPV, CDR2 FQNQEV (reference sequence). Regarding time point: mouse harvest day 14 after allogeneic transplant. Each mouse received 10^7 T-cell-depleted marrow cells plus 10^6 splenic CD5+ T cells by tail vein. In regard to this clone: Since a much larger clone is just one base distant, this may be a read error. Mouse gene names and germline throughout. The read ends 1 residue early relative to the CDR3; the germline J gene fills the gap.

The sequence was obtained from a female BALB/c mouse given C57BL/6 T cells with graft-versus-host disease after an allogeneic hematopoietic cell transplant. V usage is TRBV26 and J usage is TRBJ1-4; TRBD1 is a possible D gene (5 bases). The specimen was gut tissue. This chain's CDR3 is CASIRGNSNERLFF. CDR3 bases read: TGTGCCAGCATCCGGGGCAATTCCAACGAAAGATTATTT.